A single sample gave rise to the 17 T cell receptor beta chains below, sequenced in a study of blood T cells in healthy people across ages. A sample-barcoded 5' primer and a J-beta primer mix were used in a second PCR of about 6 to 11 cycles. TCRdb reprocessed the 5' RACE reads via MiXCR and lists one record per CDR3 protein. The sample has fewer than 900,000 distinct CDR3 sequences, under 40% seen once. Sequencing was performed on blood. The receptors originated from a man in his late teens or twenties in good health.

This clonotype was seen more than once but under ten times. The V and J genes are TRBV28 and TRBJ1-2; 8 nucleotides align to TRBD1. V lost 4 bases to trimming and J lost 7 bases; unmatched junction nucleotides: 11. Germline lookup yields CDR1 MDHEN and CDR2 SYDVKM. The CDR3 length is 15 residues. CDR3 DNA sequence: TGTGCCAGCAGTTCCGGACAGGGCGGTTACGGTGGCTACACCTTC. Translation: CASSSGQGGYGGYTF.

On this clonotype itself: Mismatch with germline at one junction end may stem from a read error. This chain joins TRBV7-7 and TRBJ2-1, with D perhaps TRBD2 (6 bases). Germline CDR1 and CDR2: SSHAT and FNYEAQ (reference sequence). This CDR3 is 15 amino acids long. CDR3 in DNA: TGTGCTAGCAGCCACAGAGGGACTGTAGACAATGAGCAGTTCTTC. Translated: CASSHRGTVDNEQFF.

This clonotype was seen many times. This chain links TRBV20-1 with TRBJ2-1, with 15 bases identical to TRBD2. The CDR3 runs to 18 residues. CDR1 is DFQATT, CDR2 SNEGSKA, per germline (reference sequence). Trimming cost V 0 bases and J 4 bases; bases outside gene matches: 7. The CDR3 loop reads CSARDDSGTSGGYNEQFF. The CDR3 DNA follows: TGCAGTGCTAGAGACGACTCCGGGACTAGCGGGGGGTACAATGAGCAGTTCTTC.

V is TRBV20-1 and J is TRBJ1-1; D is unresolved. The CDR3 covers 17 residues. V dropped 0 bases and J dropped 6 bases, with 23 bases sitting between them. Germline CDR1 is DFQATT and CDR2 is SNEGSKA (reference sequence). CDR3: CSARDQDLKGPHAEAFF. DNA of the CDR3: TGCAGTGCTAGAGATCAGGACCTAAAGGGCCCACACGCTGAAGCTTTCTTT.

This clonotype has only one observation. The junction departs from the called germline gene at one end, perhaps through a read error. The chain joins TRBV25-1 to TRBJ1-4, with D perhaps matching TRBD1 (5 bases). The germline CDR1 and CDR2 sequences are MGHDK and SYGVNS. The CDR3 has 15 residues. The CDR3 loop reads CVSRWGGSLNEKLFF. CDR3 nucleotide sequence: TGTGTCAGCCGCTGGGGGGGATCTCTTAATGAAAAACTGTTTTTT. Full variable domain (remainder filled in from reference TRBV25-1 and TRBJ1-4): EADIYQTPRYLVIGTGKKITLECSQTMGHDKMYWYQQDPGMELHLIHYSYGVNSTEKGDLSSESTVSRIRTEHFPLTLESARPSHTSQYLCVSRWGGSLNEKLFFGSGTQLSVL.

The chain joins TRBV27 to TRBJ1-5; D is unclear. The CDR3 is 15 amino acids. V lost 6 bases and J lost 5, with 17 bases in between. CDR1 MNHEY and CDR2 SMNVEV come from the germline V gene (reference sequence). This CDR3 is CASRRAAGKDQPQHF. Written as DNA, the CDR3 is TGTGCCAGCAGGCGGGCAGCTGGTAAGGATCAGCCCCAGCATTTT.

This clonotype was seen a few times. The gene calls are TRBV4-3 and TRBJ2-7; 8 positions match TRBD2. CDR1 and CDR2 from the germline V gene are LGHNA and YSLEER. Trimming cost V 2 bases and J 4 bases; bases outside gene matches: 10. This CDR3 has 16 amino acids. The CDR3 DNA reads TGCGCCAGCAGCCAATTTCAAGGCGGGGGGCCTTACGAGCAGTACTTC. Translating gives CASSQFQGGGPYEQYF.

V and J are TRBV4-1 and TRBJ1-5; the D is unclear. The CDR3 runs 13 residues. The germline V gene has CDR1 MGHRA and CDR2 YSYEKL. V was clipped by 3 bases and J by 7 bases, with 10 bases between them. The DNA for the CDR3 is TGCGCCAGCAGCCAGGCTGAAGGCCAGCCCCAGCATTTT. Translation gives CASSQAEGQPQHF.

This clonotype has just one count. The genes are TRBV6-2 or TRBV6-3 and TRBJ2-1; 10 bases match TRBD2. Trimming took 0 bases from V and 4 from J; bases not matched to a gene: 3. The CDR3 totals 16 residues. In germline, CDR1 is MNHEY, CDR2 SVGEGT. For the CDR3, the DNA is TGTGCCAGCAGTTACTCGAAGGGACTAGCGTACAATGAGCAGTTCTTC. The encoded protein is CASSYSKGLAYNEQFF.

This clonotype came up a few times. This chain joins TRBV27 and TRBJ2-7; perhaps TRBD1 as D (6 bases). The CDR3 consists of 14 residues. The germline CDR1 and CDR2 sequences are MNHEY and SMNVEV (reference sequence). V was shortened by 3 bases and J by 7 bases, with 16 bases between the two germline ends. The CDR3 sequence is CASSLIQGHGEQYF. As DNA, the CDR3 is TGTGCCAGCAGTTTGATACAGGGTCATGGGGAGCAGTACTTC.

Of note for this clonotype: It may be a read error: a sequence one base away is much more abundant. The chain recombines TRBV29-1 with TRBJ2-7; 12 nucleotides line up with TRBD1. With V trimmed by 4 bases and J by 7 bases, 8 bases remained unmatched. The germline V gene has CDR1 SQVTM and CDR2 ANQGSEA. The CDR3 runs 14 residues. The CDR3 coding sequence is TGCAGCGTTGTAGGGACAGGGGGCTTAGATGAGCAGTACTTC. As protein: CSVVGTGGLDEQYF.

The CDR3 is CSATVFQETQFF. The DNA of the CDR3 is TGCAGTGCTACCGTTTTCCAAGAGACCCAGTTCTTC. The chain uses TRBV20-1 and TRBJ2-1; D not certain. This CDR3 is 12 amino acids long. Trimming removed 4 bases from V and 13 bases from J, with 17 bases in between. Germline V lookup: CDR1 DFQATT, CDR2 SNEGSKA (reference sequence).

This clonotype appeared a few times. V usage is TRBV12-3 or TRBV12-4 and J usage is TRBJ2-1; D might be TRBD1 (6 bases). V dropped 4 bases and J dropped 9 bases, with 19 bases sitting between them. The CDR3 length is 15 residues. Here the CDR3 DNA reads TGTGCCAGCAGTTCGCAACAAACAGGGTTTAGTGAGCAGTTCTTC. Translating gives CASSSQQTGFSEQFF.

This clonotype was observed at least ten times. For the CDR3, the DNA is TGTGCCAGCAGTTTATCGAGAGGGGATAATGAGCAGTTCTTC. Translated, it gives CASSLSRGDNEQFF. The chain employs TRBV27 and TRBJ2-1; D could derive from TRBD1 or TRBD2 (5 bases each). The CDR3 contains 14 residues. Per the germline V gene, CDR1 is MNHEY and CDR2 is SMNVEV (reference sequence). Trimming took 0 bases from V and 7 from J, leaving 10 bases between them.

The V and J genes are TRBV10-3 and TRBJ1-4; no clear D. V was cut by 3 bases and J by 4 bases, with 12 bases left in between. The CDR3 extends over 15 amino acids. From germline, CDR1 is ENHRY and CDR2 SYGVKD. The CDR3 protein is CAISELGQINEKLFF. The CDR3 DNA reads as TGTGCCATCAGTGAACTAGGGCAGATTAATGAAAAACTGTTTTTT.

In its sample, this clonotype was seen once. The chain employs TRBV24-1 and TRBJ2-1, with a weak D call TRBD1 (6 bases). The J call may be mistaken, given a closer DNA end match to TRBJ2-7. Germline CDR1 is KGHDR and CDR2 is SFDVKD. This CDR3 is 15 amino acids long. The chain's CDR3 is CATSDGQRRNNEQYF. CDR3 sequence (DNA): TGTGCCACCAGTGACGGACAGCGCCGGAACAATGAGCAGTACTTC.

The CDR3 is CASSPAPAEYGYTF. The CDR3 nucleotides read TGTGCCAGCAGCCCGGCCCCAGCAGAATATGGCTACACCTTC. The chain has TRBV3-1 and TRBJ1-2, with D hard to call. With 4 bases removed from V and 5 bases from J, the gap between germline ends came to 14 bases. The CDR3 sequence is 14 residues long. From germline, CDR1 is LGHDT and CDR2 YNNKEL (reference sequence).